The rows below give T cell receptor beta chains drawn from one sample of a study of shared clonotypes between healthy human individuals. Profiled with immunoSEQ multiplex PCR; TCRdb holds only in-frame clones, not every one. The table lists about 2,200,000 clones, more than 85% of them singletons. Sequences were obtained from naive CD8+ T cells from PBMCs. These TCRs come from a man aged 18 to 29 in good health. Some clones in this sample may be carry-over from other donors' samples. CDR3s include the opening cysteine and the closing phenylalanine or tryptophan. D genes are given only for firm matches. Clone sizes are given selectively: once, few, many, or a class where the clone is expanded.

V,length,J,D,size,CDR3,DNA
TRBV7-9,14,TRBJ2-2,.,.,CASSLGGNTGELFF,TGTGCCAGCAGCTTGGGGGGGAACACCGGGGAGCTGTTTTTT
TRBV9,15,TRBJ1-5,.,many,CASSVGGNGNQPQHF,TGTGCCAGCAGCGTAGGAGGCAACGGAAATCAGCCCCAGCATTTT
TRBV7-6,16,TRBJ2-1,.,.,CASSLAARQPYNEQFF,TGTGCCAGCAGCTTAGCGGCGCGACAACCTTACAATGAGCAGTTCTTC
TRBV13,15,TRBJ2-7,TRBD2,.,CASSPNRGRASEQYF,TGTGCCAGCAGCCCGAACCGCGGGAGGGCTTCCGAGCAGTACTTC
TRBV30,12,TRBJ1-3,.,once,CAWGEVGNTIYF,TGTGCCTGGGGAGAGGTTGGAAACACCATATATTTT
TRBV4-1,16,TRBJ2-1,TRBD2,.,CASQKLTSGSWNEQFF,TGCGCCAGCCAAAAGCTTACTAGCGGGAGTTGGAATGAGCAGTTCTTC
TRBV27,13,TRBJ2-1,.,.,CASSLLEGGQQFF,TGTGCCAGCAGTTTATTGGAGGGAGGCCAGCAGTTCTTC
TRBV11-2,16,TRBJ2-7,TRBD1,.,CASSLGPPTGSYEQYF,TGTGCCAGCAGCTTAGGACCCCCGACAGGGTCCTACGAGCAGTACTTC
TRBV25-1,15,TRBJ2-1,.,.,CASAPLGGSYNEQFF,TGTGCCAGCGCCCCTTTGGGAGGCTCCTACAATGAGCAGTTCTTC
TRBV4-1,16,TRBJ2-1,.,.,CASSQDGRSRYNEQFF,TGCGCCAGCAGCCAAGACGGCCGGAGTAGGTACAATGAGCAGTTCTTC
TRBV6-5,14,TRBJ2-7,TRBD2,.,CASSWTSETYEQYF,TGTGCCAGCAGTTGGACTAGCGAAACCTACGAGCAGTACTTC
TRBV6-5,15,TRBJ2-7,TRBD1,.,CASRTGTGEVYEQYF,TGTGCCAGCAGAACCGGGACAGGGGAAGTCTACGAGCAGTACTTC
TRBV6-1,14,TRBJ2-3,.,.,CASTFRASPDTQYF,TGTGCCAGCACCTTTCGGGCTAGTCCAGATACGCAGTATTTT
TRBV11-3,13,TRBJ2-1,.,.,CASSFLQGGEQFF,TGTGCCAGCAGCTTCCTACAGGGAGGGGAGCAGTTCTTC
TRBV2,14,TRBJ1-1,TRBD1,.,CASSEGTENTEAFF,TGTGCCAGCAGTGAGGGGACAGAGAACACTGAAGCTTTCTTT
TRBV5-1,15,TRBJ2-7,.,.,CASSPNRQSSYEQYF,TGCGCCAGCAGCCCGAACCGACAGTCCTCCTACGAGCAGTACTTC
TRBV19,14,TRBJ2-7,.,once,CASSPRAGWDEQYF,TGTGCCAGTAGTCCCCGGGCGGGATGGGACGAGCAGTACTTC
TRBV7-8,14,TRBJ2-3,.,.,CASSLGRSTDTQYF,TGTGCCAGCAGCTTGGGTAGGAGCACAGATACGCAGTATTTT
TRBV9,15,TRBJ2-5,.,.,CASSAGLSDRETQYF,TGTGCCAGCAGCGCGGGACTCTCGGATCGAGAGACCCAGTACTTC
TRBV28,14,TRBJ2-1,.,.,CASSLTAIGHEQFF,TGTGCCAGCAGTTTAACGGCTATTGGCCATGAGCAGTTCTTC
TRBV4-3,13,TRBJ1-1,.,few,CASSQEAEAEAFF,TGCGCCAGCAGCCAAGAGGCAGAGGCTGAAGCTTTCTTT
TRBV7-6,15,TRBJ2-7,TRBD2,.,CASSLESGGSYEQYF,TGTGCCAGCAGCTTAGAGAGCGGGGGGTCCTACGAGCAGTACTTC
TRBV4-1,14,TRBJ1-5,.,.,CASSQGQGNQPQHF,TGCGCCAGCAGCCAAGGACAGGGCAATCAGCCCCAGCATTTT
TRBV19,15,TRBJ2-1,TRBD2,once,CASSEGLGSYNEQFF,TGTGCCAGTAGTGAAGGACTAGGCTCCTACAATGAGCAGTTCTTC
TRBV19,13,TRBJ2-3,TRBD1,once,CASRTTGLDTQYF,TGTGCCAGTAGAACGACAGGGCTAGATACGCAGTATTTT
TRBV2,18,TRBJ2-1,TRBD2,.,CASSSTPLAGGPGDEQFF,TGTGCCAGCAGTTCCACACCCCTAGCGGGAGGGCCAGGGGATGAGCAGTTCTTC
TRBV2,16,TRBJ1-5,TRBD1,.,CASTGQGRYSNQPQHF,TGTGCCAGCACCGGACAGGGGCGATATAGCAATCAGCCCCAGCATTTT
TRBV9,16,TRBJ2-5,TRBD2,.,CASSPWAGRAQETQYF,TGTGCCAGCAGCCCCTGGGCAGGGAGGGCTCAGGAGACCCAGTACTTC
TRBV6-5,15,TRBJ1-5,TRBD1,.,CASSYSQGANQPQHF,TGTGCCAGCAGTTACTCACAGGGGGCTAATCAGCCCCAGCATTTT
TRBV4-1,15,TRBJ2-7,TRBD2,.,CASSQTTSDTYEQYF,TGCGCCAGCAGCCAAACGACTAGCGACACCTACGAGCAGTACTTC
TRBV6-5,13,TRBJ1-3,.,.,CASSYTSGNTIYF,TGTGCCAGCAGTTACACTTCTGGAAACACCATATATTTT
TRBV28,14,TRBJ2-7,.,.,CASSLSGYSYEQYF,TGTGCCAGCAGTTTATCAGGGTACTCCTACGAGCAGTACTTC
TRBV2,15,TRBJ1-2,.,.,CASSEALGTLYGYTF,TGTGCCAGCAGTGAAGCGCTGGGTACCCTCTATGGCTACACCTTC
TRBV28,11,TRBJ1-1,.,few,CASSFVSEAFF,TGTGCCAGCAGTTTCGTCAGTGAAGCTTTCTTT
TRBV4-1,19,TRBJ1-1,TRBD1,.,CASSQDLTGELGWNTEAFF,TGCGCCAGCAGCCAAGATTTAACAGGGGAGTTAGGGTGGAACACTGAAGCTTTCTTT
TRBV7-8,18,TRBJ2-7,TRBD2,.,CASSLSLPGLAFTYEQYF,TGTGCCAGCAGCTTATCCCTACCGGGACTAGCGTTTACCTACGAGCAGTACTTC
TRBV6-5,13,TRBJ2-1,.,.,CASSSGEYNEQFF,TGTGCCAGCAGTTCGGGAGAGTACAATGAGCAGTTCTTC
TRBV10-2,16,TRBJ2-4,TRBD2,.,CASSDRLAGGGNIQYF,TGCGCCAGCAGTGATAGACTAGCGGGAGGAGGGAACATTCAGTACTTC
TRBV27,12,TRBJ2-1,.,.,CASSAPGNEQFF,TGTGCCAGCAGTGCACCGGGCAATGAGCAGTTCTTC
TRBV18,16,TRBJ2-7,TRBD1,.,CASSPNVGQGRYEQYF,TGTGCCAGCTCACCAAATGTGGGACAGGGTCGCTACGAGCAGTACTTC
TRBV15,20,TRBJ2-5,TRBD1,.,CATSRVPMDRGSFSEETQYF,TGTGCCACCAGCAGAGTCCCGATGGACAGGGGATCGTTCTCGGAAGAGACCCAGTACTTC
TRBV11-2,17,TRBJ2-1,.,.,CASSLSSPGLIYNEQFF,TGTGCCAGCAGCCTCTCGAGTCCAGGGTTAATATACAATGAGCAGTTCTTC
TRBV11-3,15,TRBJ2-1,.,.,CASSVWDAGPNEQFF,TGTGCCAGCAGCGTCTGGGACGCTGGACCCAATGAGCAGTTCTTC
TRBV29-1,13,TRBJ1-5,TRBD1,.,CSARTGSNQPQHF,TGCAGCGCAAGGACAGGAAGCAATCAGCCCCAGCATTTT
TRBV12-5,13,TRBJ2-5,.,.,CASGPDLGETQYF,TGTGCTAGTGGGCCCGACCTGGGAGAGACCCAGTACTTC
TRBV5-4,15,TRBJ1-2,.,.,CASSSGPPKPRGYTF,TGTGCCAGCAGCTCGGGACCCCCGAAGCCGAGGGGCTACACCTTC
TRBV7-3,14,TRBJ2-1,.,.,CASSLSGVWNEQFF,TGTGCCAGCAGCTTATCGGGAGTCTGGAATGAGCAGTTCTTC
TRBV7-2,14,TRBJ2-3,.,.,CASSLDGTLGTQYF,TGTGCCAGCAGCTTAGATGGTACCCTAGGTACGCAGTATTTT
TRBV7-9,14,TRBJ2-7,.,.,CASSLGSKRNEQYF,TGTGCCAGCAGCTTAGGGTCCAAGAGGAACGAGCAGTACTTC
TRBV13,14,TRBJ2-7,TRBD2,once,CASSLASGDYEQYF,TGTGCCAGCAGCTTGGCTAGCGGAGACTACGAGCAGTACTTC